The present T cell receptor beta chain was sequenced within a study of T cells in Graves' hyperthyroidism and ophthalmopathy. Study-level findings and limits: A model using 13 V-J features told ophthalmopathy apart from stable hyperthyroidism.

CDR3 length equals 14 residues. V lost 4 bases, J lost 5 bases, and 7 bases stayed unmatched. Germline-derived CDR1 and CDR2 are LGHNA and YNFKEQ. Template material for amplifying TCR beta CDR3 regions consisted of RNA transcripts. The HTBI primer set was used in a first-round RT-PCR of the TCR CDR3. TCRdb re-called the multiplex PCR reads through MiXCR, storing one row per CDR3 protein. The sample yields 550,000 to 600,000 distinct CDR3 sequences, roughly 46% seen once. This clonotype was seen many times. The target antigen is unknown. V usage is TRBV4-2 and J usage is TRBJ2-5; 7 nucleotides match TRBD2. The sample was peripheral blood or thyroid tissue (not recorded which). This clonotype was obtained from an adult woman with Graves' disease, either hyperthyroidism or ophthalmopathy (not recorded which). The CDR3 nucleotides are TGTGCCAGCAGCCTTCGTCTGGGAGGGGAGACCCAGTACTTC. It codes for CASSLRLGGETQYF.